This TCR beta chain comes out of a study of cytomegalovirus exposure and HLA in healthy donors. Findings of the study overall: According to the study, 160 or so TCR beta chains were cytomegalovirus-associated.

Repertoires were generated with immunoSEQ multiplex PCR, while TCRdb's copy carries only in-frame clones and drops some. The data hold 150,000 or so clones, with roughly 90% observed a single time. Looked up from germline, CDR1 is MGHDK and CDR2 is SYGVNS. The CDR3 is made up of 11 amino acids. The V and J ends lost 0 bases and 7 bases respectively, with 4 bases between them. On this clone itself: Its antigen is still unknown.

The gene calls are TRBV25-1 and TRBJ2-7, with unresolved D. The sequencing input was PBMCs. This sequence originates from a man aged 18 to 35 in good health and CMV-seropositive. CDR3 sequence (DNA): TGTGCCAGCAGTGAATATAAAGAGCAGTACTTC. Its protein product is CASSEYKEQYF.